This T cell receptor beta chain emerged from a study of regulatory T cells in long-lasting Graves disease. Whole-study context: Antithyroid drug exposure in newly diagnosed Graves' patients had lasted under 3 months.

This CDR3 comprises 14 residues. Germline V gene data show CDR1 as SEHNR and CDR2 as FQNEAQ (reference sequence). Trimming cost V 2 bases and J 1 base, with 8 bases left between them. Whole-study findings and limits: Owing to a sample size that was small, accuracy may have been reduced.

This clonotype occurred a few times. Its matching antigen is unknown. The time point here: newly diagnosed GD, antithyroid drugs for less than 3 months. The authors made the TCR library using RNA they extracted from PBMCs. CDR3 regions were amplified by Arm-PCR using iRepertoire HTBI primers to build TCR beta libraries. Each CDR3 protein is one row after TCRdb ran MiXCR on the multiplex PCR reads. The table has roughly 560,000 distinct CDR3 sequences, 12% seen once. A further study also used this sample, focusing on T cells in Graves' hyperthyroidism and ophthalmopathy. This second study says: Blood samples included most of the expanded thyroid clonotypes exceeding 0.001.

This receptor was identified in a woman aged 25-40 years with Graves disease. The sample consisted of peripheral blood mononuclear cells (PBMCs), taken at new diagnosis, from a patient treated with antithyroid drugs. The chain is built from TRBV7-9 and TRBJ2-5; D gene uncertain. The CDR3 region is CASSLFGVQETQYF. The CDR3 nucleotides are TGTGCCAGCAGCTTATTTGGGGTCCAAGAGACCCAGTACTTC.